This TCR beta chain was observed in a study of OX40 agonist ivuxolimab in advanced cancers. Across the whole study: From roughly 20 to 90 years was the age range, with a mean of around 60 years, and about 83% were male. Study-level points and caveats: The authors also found low normalized T-cell clonal expansion in some nonresponders. Clonal expansion was seen in CD4+ and CD8+ blood T cells by week 6 at 0.1 to 3.0 mg/kg.

Assay: immunoSEQ multiplex PCR; the TCRdb copy retains only in-frame clones and omits some. The profile shows around 15,000 clones, about 85% of them singletons. Individuals having autoimmune disease history or systemic immunosuppression were not enrolled. The CDR3 sequence is 12 residues long. Trimming took 2 bases from V and 7 from J, leaving 9 bases between them. The germline gives CDR1 SGHVS, CDR2 FQNEAQ. As regards this clone: Its antigen is not identified.

This rearrangement joins TRBV7-8 to TRBJ2-7; D uncertain. The specimen comprised CD4+ or CD8+ T cells sorted from blood, sampled in a trial of the OX40 agonist ivuxolimab. This sequence was found in an adult with an advanced solid tumor such as melanoma, head and neck, liver or kidney cancer. The chain's CDR3 is CASSLIGPEQYF. Here the CDR3 DNA reads TGTGCCAGCAGCTTAATAGGGCCGGAGCAGTACTTC.